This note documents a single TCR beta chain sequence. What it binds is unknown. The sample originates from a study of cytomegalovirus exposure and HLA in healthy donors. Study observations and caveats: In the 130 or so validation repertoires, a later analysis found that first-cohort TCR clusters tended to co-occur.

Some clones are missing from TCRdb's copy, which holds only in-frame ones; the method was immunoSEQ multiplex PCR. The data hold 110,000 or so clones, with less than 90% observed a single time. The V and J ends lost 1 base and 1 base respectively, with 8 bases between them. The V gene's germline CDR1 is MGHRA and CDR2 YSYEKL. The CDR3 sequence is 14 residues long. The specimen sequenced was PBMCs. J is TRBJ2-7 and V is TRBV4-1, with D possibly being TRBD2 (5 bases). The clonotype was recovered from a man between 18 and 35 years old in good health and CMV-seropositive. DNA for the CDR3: TGCGCCAGCAGCCAAGTCCGGGATTCCTACGAGCAGTACTTC. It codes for CASSQVRDSYEQYF.